This is a list of T cell receptor beta chains from one sample in a study of blood T cell repertoires in COVID-19. Assay: immunoSEQ multiplex PCR; the TCRdb copy retains only in-frame clones and omits some. The sample contains over 200,000 clones, nearly 90% of which appear only once. Sample: PBMCs or T cells enriched from blood (not recorded which). Source of these receptors: a man younger than 45 who had recovered from COVID-19. The CDR3 runs from the conserved cysteine through the conserved F or W. D genes are given only for firm matches. The size entry is marked missing in some rows and otherwise reads once, few, many or a size class.

v_call	d_call	j_call	clone_size	cdr3_aa	cdr3_nt
TRBV18	-	TRBJ1-1	-	CASSPPNVAEEAFF	TGTGCCAGCTCACCACCTAACGTAGCCGAAGAAGCTTTCTTT
TRBV19	TRBD1	TRBJ1-2	-	CASSIGWRGPYGYTF	TGTGCCAGTAGTATTGGTTGGAGGGGGCCGTATGGCTACACCTTC
TRBV6-5	TRBD1	TRBJ1-6	many	CASTLGQGDSPLHF	TGTGCCAGCACCCTCGGACAGGGGGATTCACCCCTCCACTTT
TRBV27	TRBD2	TRBJ2-7	few	CASSSREGLGGEQYF	TGTGCCAGCAGTTCCCGGGAAGGTTTGGGAGGGGAGCAGTACTTC
TRBV29-1	-	TRBJ2-3	-	CSVEGVMGDTQYF	TGCAGCGTCGAGGGGGTGATGGGGGATACGCAGTATTTT
TRBV28	-	TRBJ2-1	-	CASSEAYNEQFF	TGTGCCAGCAGTGAGGCCTACAATGAGCAGTTCTTC
TRBV2	TRBD1	TRBJ1-2	-	CASRGGGVIYGYTF	TGTGCCAGCAGAGGGGGCGGGGTTATTTATGGCTACACCTTC
TRBV5-1	TRBD1	TRBJ1-5	-	CASSHGQDQPQHF	TGCGCCAGCAGCCACGGACAGGATCAGCCCCAGCATTTT
TRBV3-1/TRBV3-2	-	TRBJ1-6	-	CASSQAWGRSYNSPLHF	TGTGCCAGCAGCCAAGCTTGGGGGCGCAGCTATAATTCACCCCTCCACTTT
TRBV27	-	TRBJ2-7	-	CASSLVSRAWQYF	TGTGCCAGCAGTTTAGTTTCCAGGGCTTGGCAGTACTTC
TRBV6-5	-	TRBJ1-3	-	CASWQRENTIYF	TGTGCCAGCTGGCAGCGAGAAAACACCATATATTTT
TRBV7-9	TRBD2	TRBJ2-1	few	CASSSPDAGDSDNEQFF	TGTGCCAGCAGCTCTCCGGATGCGGGAGACAGTGACAATGAGCAGTTCTTC
TRBV5-1	-	TRBJ2-1	-	CASSPVLRTEQFF	TGCGCCAGCAGTCCCGTCCTTCGGACAGAGCAGTTCTTC
TRBV6-2/TRBV6-3	-	TRBJ1-1	-	CASSLSGYTEAFF	TGTGCCAGCAGTTTATCAGGGTACACTGAAGCTTTCTTT
TRBV10-2	TRBD2	TRBJ2-7	-	CASRTGTSVSEQYF	TGCGCCAGCAGAACCGGGACTAGCGTAAGCGAGCAGTACTTC
TRBV2	TRBD1	TRBJ1-2	once	CASMGQGREYGYTF	TGTGCCAGCATGGGACAGGGAAGGGAGTATGGCTACACCTTC
TRBV3-1/TRBV3-2	TRBD1	TRBJ2-7	-	CASSHWTGVGYEQYF	TGTGCCAGCAGCCACTGGACAGGGGTGGGGTACGAGCAGTACTTC
TRBV11-2	TRBD2	TRBJ2-1	-	CASSLVPSGLEQFF	TGTGCCAGCAGCTTAGTTCCTAGCGGGTTAGAGCAGTTCTTC
TRBV4-1	TRBD1	TRBJ1-1	few	CASSQFQGGRAFF	TGCGCCAGCAGCCAATTCCAGGGGGGTCGAGCTTTCTTT
TRBV6-5	TRBD1	TRBJ2-7	-	CASSPGTGVSYEQYF	TGTGCCAGCAGTCCTGGGACAGGGGTCTCCTACGAGCAGTACTTC
TRBV5-1	-	TRBJ2-5	-	CASSWPGRQETQYF	TGCGCCAGCAGCTGGCCAGGGCGACAAGAGACCCAGTACTTC
TRBV4-3	-	TRBJ2-7	-	CASSQGWGVIYEQYF	TGCGCCAGCAGCCAAGGTTGGGGGGTTATCTACGAGCAGTACTTC